This TCR beta chain stems from a study of blood T cell repertoires in COVID-19 (dated by TCRdb to 2019 to 2021). For the study in its entirety: The collaborator samples originated in the United States, Italy and Spain and spanned the acute and convalescent phases of COVID-19. The repertoires were released in a freely available public database meant as a resource for research on the immune response to SARS-CoV-2. The dataset comprised deeply sampled blood TCRbeta repertoires from subjects exposed to, actively infected with, or recovered from COVID-19. Nearly every sample came with metadata listing a de-identified subject ID, COVID-19 status, age in years and sex. Where available, HLA class I and class II types were taken from metadata supplied by the sample provider and were not determined by assay-based typing. Samples were obtained from the ongoing ImmuneRACE study (first 160 participants) and from about 1,300 subjects provided by 6 global collaborators. The material from the prospective study consisted of cDNA or gDNA derived from T cells, B-cell-depleted T cells, or PBMCs.

Trimming removed 1 base from V and 2 bases from J, leaving 15 bases between the germline ends. The germline V gene provides CDR1 SGHRS and CDR2 YFSETQ. The CDR3 covers 16 residues, taking in both the cysteine and the phenylalanine. Kept here is only the CDR3 DNA, which spans 48 bases and is read in frame from base 1. Collaborating institutions collected whole blood in K2EDTA tubes following their own protocols. For TCRbeta analysis, collaborators shipped samples as frozen whole blood, isolated PBMCs, or DNA extracted from either of those sample types. Overall study outcomes, separate from this receptor: How much clinical and demographic metadata was included differed by source and by participant, and the metadata was provided uncurated.

Concerning this clone: Its antigen target is currently unknown. Base qualities are missing; no much larger clone stands one base away.

TCRbeta CDR3 regions were amplified from genomic DNA using the immunoSEQ Assay, a bias-controlled multiplex PCR. In the authors' own workflow: The number of nucleated cells in each sample was estimated from the amplification of reference gene primers within the assay. Sequence reads were collapsed and filtered to measure the absolute abundance of every unique TCRbeta CDR3 rearrangement. For each sample, productive Simpson clonality was calculated as the square root of Simpson's diversity index across productive rearrangements. What TCRdb holds here is the immuneACCESS table cut down to in-frame rearrangements. Part of the clones is not present; checked against another copy, under half of the missing clones reflect an unresolved V gene, and the others are unexplained. V and J calls and clone size are copied from that table; D and trimming were computed from the DNA. In all, the sample holds around 27,000 clones, and about 91% of those were seen once. The leading ten clones occupy roughly 26% of the sample.

Here the chain combines TRBV5-1 and TRBJ1-1, with a weak D call of TRBD1 (5 bases match). The TCR comes from a human donor in a cohort sampled during active COVID-19. Sequencing input: peripheral blood. The CDR3 reads CASSLLTTEGNTEAFF. The sequenced DNA: TGCGCCAGCAGCTTGTTGACGACAGAAGGAAACACTGAAGCTTTCTTT.